Sequencing of this T cell receptor (beta chain) was carried out in a study of blood T cell repertoires in COVID-19. Using immunoSEQ multiplex PCR, the repertoire was profiled, and TCRdb retains in-frame clones only, with some absent. The sample lists 250,000 or so clones, about nine tenths occurring once. Trimming took 3 bases from V and 6 from J; bases not matched to a gene: 3. The CDR3 runs to 13 residues. Germline lookup yields CDR1 KGHSH and CDR2 LQKENI. This clonotype was sampled from a woman between 40 and 50 years old who had recovered from COVID-19. V gene TRBV18 combines with J gene TRBJ2-7; 9 bases align to TRBD2. Sequencing was carried out using peripheral blood. The CDR3 spells CASSPGTSREQYF. The CDR3 nucleotides are TGTGCCAGCTCACCGGGGACTAGCCGCGAGCAGTACTTC. The full variable domain, completed using reference TRBV18 and TRBJ2-7, is NAGVMQNPRHLVRRRGQEARLRCSPMKGHSHVYWYRQLPEEGLKFMVYLQKENIIDESGMPKERFSAEFPKEGPSILRIQQVVRGDSAAYFCASSPGTSREQYFGPGTRLTVT.